These 19 T cell receptor beta chains originate from one sample sequenced in a study of cytomegalovirus exposure and HLA in healthy donors. Amplification used 60 Vbeta primers and 13 Jbeta primers. Repertoires were generated with immunoSEQ multiplex PCR, while TCRdb's copy carries only in-frame clones and drops some. The sample carries 55,000 to 75,000 clones, about 69% recorded once. Specimen: PBMCs. All receptors derive from a man aged 25-40 years in good health and CMV-seropositive.

The rearrangement joins TRBV6-1 to TRBJ1-5; 8 bases are a match to TRBD1. The CDR3 sequence is 20 residues long. V trimming: 0 bases; J trimming: 2 bases; junction bases outside the gene matches: 15. Germline CDR1 is MNHNS and CDR2 is SASEGT. The CDR3 spells CASSEALGGSDRARNQPQHF. CDR3 bases: TGTGCCAGCAGTGAAGCGCTTGGAGGGTCGGACAGGGCACGCAATCAGCCCCAGCATTTT.

The rearrangement links TRBV6-1 to TRBJ2-7; 13 nucleotides agree with TRBD2. CDR1 and CDR2 (germline): MNHNS, SASEGT. CDR3 size: 16 residues. The V and J ends lost 4 bases and 1 base, in that order; junction bases with no gene match: 4. CDR3 amino acids: CASSGGLAGVSYEQYF. DNA of the CDR3: TGTGCCAGCAGTGGCGGACTAGCGGGGGTTTCCTACGAGCAGTACTTC.

CDR3 protein: CASSQVGGSNYGYTF. The CDR3 DNA reads as TGCGCCAGCAGCCAAGTAGGGGGCAGTAACTATGGCTACACCTTC. V is TRBV4-3 and J is TRBJ1-2, with 7 bases aligning to TRBD1. Germline V gene sequence: CDR1 LGHNA, CDR2 YSLEER. The CDR3 spans 15 residues. The V segment lost 1 base and the J segment 1 base; nucleotides outside the gene matches: 3.

In nucleotides, the CDR3 is TGTGCCAGCAGTTTAGTGCGGCGGGGCATCTACGAGCAGTACTTC. It encodes CASSLVRRGIYEQYF. This chain connects TRBV28 to TRBJ2-7; D may be TRBD2 (6 bases). V lost 2 bases to trimming and J lost 3 bases, with 14 bases between them. Germline lookup yields CDR1 MDHEN and CDR2 SYDVKM. This CDR3 region has 15 residues.

The chain carries TRBV18 and TRBJ2-5, with 11 bases that match TRBD1. Germline-derived CDR1 and CDR2 are KGHSH and LQKENI. Trimming cost V 2 bases and J 1 base; bases outside gene matches: 0. The CDR3 spans 15 residues. This chain's CDR3 is CASSPGTGGQETQYF. The DNA of the CDR3 is TGTGCCAGCTCACCAGGGACAGGGGGCCAAGAGACCCAGTACTTC.

This sequence joins TRBV7-2 and TRBJ2-1; TRBD1 is a possible D gene (5 bases). The CDR3 runs to 15 residues. Between the trimmed V and J ends, which lost 0 bases and 2 bases, there was a span of 8 bases. Germline V gene data show CDR1 as SGHTA and CDR2 as FQGNSA. The chain's CDR3 is CASSLAGATYNEQFF. The DNA of the CDR3 is TGTGCCAGCAGCTTAGCAGGGGCGACCTACAATGAGCAGTTCTTC.

This sequence joins TRBV29-1 and TRBJ2-3, with TRBD2 matching 7 bases. The germline V gene encodes CDR1 SQVTM and CDR2 ANQGSEA. CDR3 length equals 14 residues. V dropped 7 bases and J dropped 4; count of bases not matched to a gene: 11. The CDR3 bases are TGCAGCGCGGGAGGAAGCGCTATGCCAGATACGCAGTATTTT. Translation: CSAGGSAMPDTQYF.

The rearrangement uses TRBV11-2 and TRBJ2-2; 7 bases match TRBD1. V was pared by 6 bases and J by 2 bases, with 6 bases of the junction left unmatched. The CDR3 sequence is 15 residues long. Germline CDR1 and CDR2: SGHAT and FQNNGV. Here the CDR3 DNA reads TGTGCCAGCAGTTCCTACAGGGGAAACACCGGGGAGCTGTTTTTT. Encoded protein: CASSSYRGNTGELFF.

This sequence joins TRBV30 and TRBJ1-2, with D perhaps matching TRBD1 (6 bases). Trimming shortened V by 4 bases and J by 5 bases, and 14 bases separated the two germline ends. The CDR3 sequence is 13 residues long. From germline, CDR1 is GTSNPN and CDR2 SVGIG (reference sequence). CDR3 protein: CAWTNRENYGYTF. CDR3 bases: TGTGCCTGGACTAACAGGGAGAATTATGGCTACACCTTC.

The genes are TRBV5-1 and TRBJ2-7, with D maybe TRBD2 (6 bases). The CDR3 runs 14 residues. V was shortened by 0 bases and J by 3 bases, with 10 bases between the two germline ends. CDR1 and CDR2 (germline): SGHRS, YFSETQ. The CDR3 DNA is TGCGCCAGCAGCTTGGCCGTGGGACTCTACGAGCAGTACTTC. Residues: CASSLAVGLYEQYF.

This clone was detected a few times. The rearrangement links TRBV10-3 to TRBJ1-6; TRBD1 matches 7 bases. V gave up 2 bases and J gave up 7 bases; unmatched junction bases: 8. The CDR3 contains 16 residues. Germline CDR1 ENHRY, CDR2 SYGVKD. The CDR3 is CAISERQGRVNSPLHF. DNA for the CDR3: TGTGCCATCAGTGAGAGACAGGGCCGAGTCAATTCACCCCTCCACTTT.

This chain links TRBV7-2 with TRBJ1-6, with 9 positions matching TRBD1. The CDR3 is made up of 14 amino acids. V lost 5 bases to trimming and J lost 10 bases; unmatched junction nucleotides: 6. The germline CDR1 and CDR2 sequences are SGHTA and FQGNSA. CDR3 DNA sequence: TGTGCCAGCAGCCCCGGGACAGGGCCATCACCCCTCCACTTT. Protein product: CASSPGTGPSPLHF.

This sequence joins TRBV4-2 and TRBJ2-7, with 10 bases aligning to TRBD1. Germline V CDR1 and CDR2: LGHNA, YNFKEQ. This CDR3 spans 15 amino acids. Losses at the gene ends were 4 bases for V and 6 bases for J; bases not matched to a gene: 9. In DNA, the CDR3 is TGTGCCAGCAGCCTAACCGGGACAGGGGCTCGCGAGCAGTACTTC. Amino acid sequence: CASSLTGTGAREQYF.

This clone showed up just once. DNA of the CDR3: TGTGCCAGCAGTGAATTGGTGGGTCAGGGAACTGATACGCAGTATTTT. This codes for CASSELVGQGTDTQYF. The chain is built from TRBV25-1 and TRBJ2-3; a possible D gene is TRBD1 (5 bases). CDR1 and CDR2 from the germline V gene are MGHDK and SYGVNS. Trimming cost V 1 base and J 6 bases, with 17 bases left between them. The CDR3 is 16 amino acids.

This chain uses TRBV4-3 with TRBJ2-1; tentatively, D is TRBD2 (7 bases). V gave up 3 bases and J gave up 4 bases, with 28 bases separating them. CDR3 length: 20 amino acids. CDR1 is LGHNA and CDR2 is YSLEER in the germline V gene. CDR3 DNA sequence: TGCGCCAGCAGCCACCCCTCGCTTCCGGGGGCAGAGCGGGATTACAATGAGCAGTTCTTC. Protein product: CASSHPSLPGAERDYNEQFF.

The rearrangement links TRBV4-1 to TRBJ1-3, with D possibly matching TRBD1 (5 bases). Germline V CDR1 and CDR2: MGHRA, YSYEKL. The V and J ends lost 4 bases and 4 bases respectively, with 20 bases between them. CDR3 length: 17 amino acids. The CDR3 DNA is TGCGCCAGCAGCCCGGTCTCAGGGTGGGTAGGAGGAAACACCATATATTTT. Its protein is CASSPVSGWVGGNTIYF.

This rearrangement joins TRBV10-3 to TRBJ1-6; D perhaps matches TRBD1 (5 bases). Looked up from germline, CDR1 is ENHRY and CDR2 is SYGVKD. The V gene lost 2 bases and the J gene lost 10 bases, with 12 bases spanning the gap. The CDR3 has 14 amino acids. The CDR3 reads CAISELQVGSPLHF. CDR3 coding DNA: TGTGCCATCAGTGAGCTACAGGTAGGCTCACCCCTCCACTTT.

The chain uses TRBV13 and TRBJ1-3; D gene unclear. This CDR3 spans 14 amino acids. V was trimmed by 3 bases and J by 6 bases, leaving 12 bases between them. The germline V gene has CDR1 PRHDT and CDR2 FYEKMQ (reference sequence). Here the CDR3 reads CASSFSGMENTIYF. The CDR3 DNA reads TGTGCCAGCAGCTTTTCCGGGATGGAAAACACCATATATTTT. The full variable domain, with the rest looked up from reference TRBV13 and TRBJ1-3, is AAGVIQSPRHLIKEKRETATLKCYPIPRHDTVYWYQQGPGQDPQFLISFYEKMQSDKGSIPDRFSAQQFSDYHSELNMSSLELGDSALYFCASSFSGMENTIYFGEGSWLTVV.

The J gene is TRBJ1-2, the V gene TRBV6-5; TRBD1 matches 7 bases. Losses at the gene ends were 6 bases for V and 8 bases for J; bases not matched to a gene: 15. This CDR3 has 15 residues. CDR1 is MNHEY, CDR2 SVGAGI, per germline. The chain's CDR3 is CASRRPSDRIRGYTF. CDR3 sequence (DNA): TGTGCCAGCAGGCGACCCTCGGACAGGATCAGGGGCTACACCTTC.